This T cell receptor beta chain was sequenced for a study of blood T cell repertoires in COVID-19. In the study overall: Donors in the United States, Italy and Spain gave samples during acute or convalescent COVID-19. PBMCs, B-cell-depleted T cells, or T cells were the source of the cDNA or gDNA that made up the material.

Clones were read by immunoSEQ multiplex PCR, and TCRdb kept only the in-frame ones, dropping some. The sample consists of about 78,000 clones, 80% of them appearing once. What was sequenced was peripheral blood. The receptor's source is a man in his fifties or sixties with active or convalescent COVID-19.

CDR3: CASSLQGTNTEAFF. The CDR3 nucleotides read TGCGCCAGCAGCTTGCAGGGTACGAACACTGAAGCTTTCTTT. The chain has TRBV5-1 and TRBJ1-1, with D possibly being TRBD1 (5 bases). This CDR3 has 14 residues. V was trimmed by 1 base and J by 1 base, leaving 8 bases between them. Germline loops: CDR1 SGHRS, CDR2 YFSETQ.